This is a list of T cell receptor beta chains from one sample in a study of T cell responses to AZD1222 COVID-19 vaccine. Clones were sequenced by immunoSEQ multiplex PCR, and TCRdb holds only the in-frame ones, with some missing. The sample records roughly 49,000 clones, roughly 84% being singletons. The sample consisted of peripheral blood, taken on day 0 of MenACWY control vaccination. The receptors derive from an adult in good health. Both conserved end residues are part of each CDR3. Size is stated for part of the rows, as once, few or many counts, or as a class when the clone is expanded.

TRBV7-8 | . | CASTKDQTAPQFF
TRBV29-1 | . | CSVEGQMGYEQYF
TRBV4-2 | . | CASSQPDRTGNTIYF
TRBV20-1 | . | CSASPDSDTQYF
TRBV10-3 | . | CAISEGAYTDTQYF
TRBV12-5 | . | CASGLRLGNQPQHF
TRBV3-1/TRBV3-2 | . | CASSPSGNTIYF
TRBV18 | . | CASSATGDNYGYTF
TRBV4-1 | once | CASSHVDRVSGNTEAFF
TRBV28 | . | CASIWGRSNQPQHF
TRBV27 | . | CASQSDRGGELFF
TRBV27 | . | CASSKQGTISGYGYTF
TRBV6-2/TRBV6-3 | . | CASSADSLNQPQHF
TRBV2 | . | CASKTSGGPAEQFF
TRBV5-4 | . | CASKSGGPKQETQYF
TRBV6-5 | . | CASSYSIGAGPHGYTF
TRBV2 | . | CASMKTPVNQPQHF
TRBV6-4 | medium-sized | CASSSGGANEQFF
TRBV9 | . | CASSGGTGGPGNTIYF
TRBV25-1 | few | CASSEYQGNDDSAFF
TRBV5-4 | . | CASSLGQQSLNDGYTF
TRBV28 | . | CASGTGSATNEKLFF
TRBV5-1 | . | CASSFRRDSYNEQFF
TRBV9 | few | CASSVGPGPFSNYGYTF
TRBV2 | once | CASARQGHTSPLHF
TRBV28 | once | CASSSGGPQHF
TRBV7-6 | once | CASSLERISYNEQFF
TRBV7-2 | . | CASSLARRPDGYTF
TRBV5-1 | few | CASSQDREAFF
TRBV3-1/TRBV3-2 | . | CASSLFTPGLNTGELFF
TRBV6-5 | . | CASSPKRDSKAFF
TRBV11-3 | . | CASSFKGRDTGELFF
TRBV7-9 | few | CASSGSGGTDTQYF
TRBV28 | . | CASGKGTTNEKLFF
TRBV6-5 | . | CASSPWTGSNQPQHF
TRBV28 | . | CASSNQAGGSTDTQYF
TRBV6-5 | . | CASSYNSGANVLTF
TRBV5-1 | . | CASSPGAGTITGELFF
TRBV7-9 | . | CASSPMAGRLSEAFF
TRBV7-8 | . | CASSLVAGVDGEQFF
TRBV11-2 | . | CASSQGQGLGETQYF
TRBV4-1 | . | CASSQDLGGRNNQPQHF
TRBV28 | . | CASRPGQASPLHF
TRBV5-4 | . | CASSLISGSGTDTQYF
TRBV9 | . | CASSVVEEANEQFF
TRBV5-1 | few | CASSLESVGYGYTF
TRBV6-5 | . | CASSPSRDEQFF
TRBV7-2 | . | CASSGGVREQFF
TRBV3-1/TRBV3-2 | once | CASSNFAGVSTDTQYF
TRBV5-5 | . | CASSFPMETQYF
TRBV2 | . | CASRSDTLNYGYTF
TRBV7-2 | . | CASSLVPTGGGEKLFF
TRBV19 | . | CASSDRGGTNEKLFF